These 6 T cell receptor beta chains were all obtained from the same sample, sequenced in a study of shared clonotypes between healthy human individuals. Data came from immunoSEQ multiplex PCR; TCRdb stores just in-frame clones and leaves some out. The sample yields over 2 million clones, 85% to 95% seen once. Sequencing was performed on naive CD4+ T cells sorted from blood. Documented subset: CD45RA+ positively selected. The receptors were gathered from a man younger than 30 in good health.

V is TRBV6-1 and J is TRBJ2-7, with 7 positions matching TRBD1. V lost 4 bases to trimming and J lost 3 bases; unmatched junction nucleotides: 6. Germline CDR1 and CDR2: MNHNS and SASEGT. The CDR3 has 14 amino acids. The DNA for the CDR3 is TGTGCCAGCAGTGGGGGACAGTTATACTACGAGCAGTACTTC. Translation gives CASSGGQLYYEQYF.

V is TRBV10-2 and J is TRBJ1-2; maybe TRBD1 (5 bases). This CDR3 is built from 13 residues. CDR1 WSHSY and CDR2 SAAADI come from the germline V gene. V was pared by 5 bases and J by 3 bases, with 10 bases between. The CDR3 DNA reads as TGCGCCAGCAGTCCAGGGTTCGACTATGGCTACACCTTC. The encoded protein is CASSPGFDYGYTF.

Regarding this clone: This same CDR3 is encoded by further DNA sequences in the sample. The CDR3 spells CASTLNSGANVLTF. The CDR3 coding sequence is TGCGCCAGCACCCTCAACTCTGGGGCCAACGTCCTGACTTTC. The rearrangement links TRBV5-1 to TRBJ2-6; D not certain. V was cut by 6 bases and J by 0 bases, with 7 bases left in between. Germline values: CDR1 SGHRS, CDR2 YFSETQ. The CDR3 length is 14 residues.

In the case of this clone: The identical CDR3 is also encoded by other nucleotide sequences in the sample. This sequence joins TRBV5-1 and TRBJ2-1; TRBD2 matches at 12 bases. This CDR3 contains 16 residues. Germline CDR1 is SGHRS and CDR2 is YFSETQ. V lost 4 bases to trimming and J lost 4 bases; unmatched junction nucleotides: 6. DNA of the CDR3: TGCGCCAGCAGCCTTGAAGGGACTAGCGGGTACAATGAGCAGTTCTTC. Translating gives CASSLEGTSGYNEQFF.

The V gene is TRBV6-1, the J gene TRBJ2-2; D is perhaps TRBD1 or TRBD2 (5 bases each). Trimming cost V 10 bases and J 5 bases, with 17 bases left between them. The V gene's germline CDR1 is MNHNS and CDR2 SASEGT. This CDR3 comprises 14 residues. For the CDR3, the DNA is TGTGCCACGGTAGGGACGCCCTTAACCGGGGAGCTGTTTTTT. It codes for CATVGTPLTGELFF.

The chain combines TRBV30 with TRBJ2-3, with 12 bases identical to TRBD2. This CDR3 region has 15 residues. CDR1 GTSNPN and CDR2 SVGIG come from the germline V gene (reference sequence). Trimming removed 5 bases from V and 8 bases from J; junction bases left unmatched: 11. The CDR3 nucleotides read TGTGCCTGGGACAGACTAGCGGGAGCGTTGGGTACGCAGTATTTT. Protein product: CAWDRLAGALGTQYF.